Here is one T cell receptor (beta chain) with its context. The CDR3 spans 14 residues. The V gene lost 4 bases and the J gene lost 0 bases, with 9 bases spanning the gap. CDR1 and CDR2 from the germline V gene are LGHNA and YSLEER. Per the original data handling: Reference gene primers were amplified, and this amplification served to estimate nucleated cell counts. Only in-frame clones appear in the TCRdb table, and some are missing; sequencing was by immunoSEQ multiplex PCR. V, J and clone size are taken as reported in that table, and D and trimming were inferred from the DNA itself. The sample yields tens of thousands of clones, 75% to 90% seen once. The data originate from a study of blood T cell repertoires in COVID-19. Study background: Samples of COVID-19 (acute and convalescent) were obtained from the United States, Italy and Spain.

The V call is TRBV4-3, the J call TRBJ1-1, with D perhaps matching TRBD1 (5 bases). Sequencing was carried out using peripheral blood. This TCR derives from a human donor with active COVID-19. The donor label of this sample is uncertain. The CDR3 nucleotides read TGCGCCAGCAGCCCGGAGACAGTGAACACTGAAGCTTTCTTT. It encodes CASSPETVNTEAFF.